This passage covers 24 T cell receptor beta chains from one sample sequenced in a study of CD4 T cells in relation to SARS-CoV-2 and coronaviruses (dated by TCRdb to about 2021). Library generation was performed with the immunoSEQ multiplex PCR assay. TCRdb took this table from immuneACCESS and kept in-frame rearrangements with V and J called. Such tables lack part of the clones; where checked against another copy, unresolved V genes explain under half of the gap, and the rest is unexplained. This sample is represented by about 70,000 clones; around 86% of them were singletons. Jointly, the top ten make up about 1.6% of the sample. CD4+ T cells from unexposed donors were collected before the COVID-19 pandemic (2011-2018). The sequencing sample was made of memory CD4+ T cells from PBMCs. The sample's cell subset or site label, in plain terms: memory (non-naive) CD4+ T cells. The receptors were gathered from a human donor in good health.

CDR3 in amino acids: CASSISTATGELFF. The CDR3 DNA reads as TGCGCCAGCAGCATTTCGACAGCCACCGGGGAGCTGTTTTTT. The V call is TRBV5-1, the J call TRBJ2-2; D perhaps matches TRBD1 (5 bases). Trimming took 4 bases from V and 4 from J, leaving 11 bases between them. The CDR3 has 14 residues. Germline V gene lookup returns CDR1 SGHRS and CDR2 YFSETQ.

This chain uses TRBV9 with TRBJ1-2; no clear D. The CDR3 contains 11 residues. Germline V CDR1 and CDR2: SGDLS, YYNGEE. The V and J ends lost 4 bases and 8 bases respectively, with 9 bases between them. The CDR3 sequence is CASSSPGGYTF. DNA for the CDR3: TGTGCCAGCAGCTCCCCGGGAGGCTACACCTTC.

The chain carries TRBV19 and TRBJ2-2, with a possible D match to TRBD1 (7 bases). The V gene's germline CDR1 is LNHDA and CDR2 SQIVND (reference sequence). This CDR3 contains 15 residues. Trimming shortened V by 5 bases and J by 3 bases, and 13 bases separated the two germline ends. The chain's CDR3 is CASSSQGRYTGELFF. The CDR3 bases are TGTGCCAGTAGTTCACAGGGGAGGTACACCGGGGAGCTGTTTTTT.

The J gene is TRBJ1-1, the V gene TRBV28, with D unresolved. Trimming shortened V by 6 bases and J by 0 bases, and 14 bases separated the two germline ends. There are 15 residues in the CDR3. Per germline, CDR1 MDHEN and CDR2 SYDVKM. The CDR3 protein is CASRLPGLMNTEAFF. CDR3 nucleotides: TGTGCCAGCAGGTTGCCTGGGCTCATGAACACTGAAGCTTTCTTT.

This sequence joins TRBV12-3 or TRBV12-4 and TRBJ2-3; D is undetermined. The V and J ends lost 1 base and 5 bases respectively, with 7 bases between them. There are 13 residues in the CDR3. CDR3: CASSLVGIDTQYF. The CDR3 DNA reads TGTGCCAGCAGTTTAGTAGGGATAGATACGCAGTATTTT.

Only one count was recorded for this clone. This sequence joins TRBV10-3 and TRBJ2-7; D possibly corresponds to TRBD2 (5 bases). This CDR3 region has 17 residues. Germline assignment: CDR1 ENHRY and CDR2 SYGVKD. Between the trimmed V and J ends, which lost 0 bases and 0 bases, there was a span of 15 bases. The CDR3 protein is CAISESRVSQTSYEQYF. In DNA form, the CDR3 reads TGTGCCATCAGTGAGTCGAGGGTATCGCAGACCTCCTACGAGCAGTACTTC.

This clone was observed once. This sequence joins TRBV29-1 and TRBJ2-7, with D uncertain. Germline CDR1 SQVTM, CDR2 ANQGSEA. The CDR3 is 12 residues long. Trimming stripped 4 bases from V and 1 base from J, with 8 bases between. The CDR3 region is CSVVTESYEQYF. The CDR3 DNA reads as TGCAGCGTTGTTACGGAATCCTACGAGCAGTACTTC.

The V and J genes are TRBV5-6 and TRBJ2-1; 7 nucleotides align to TRBD2. Looked up from germline, CDR1 is SGHDT and CDR2 is YYEEEE. The CDR3 totals 16 residues. V lost 5 bases and J lost 6; bases outside the gene matches: 14. CDR3: CASRSSRGRIFNEQFF. The CDR3, as DNA: TGTGCCAGCAGATCGTCGCGGGGGAGAATCTTCAATGAGCAGTTCTTC. Combining the CDR3 with reference TRBV5-6 and TRBJ2-1 gives the whole variable domain DAGVTQSPTHLIKTRGQQVTLRCSPKSGHDTVSWYQQALGQGPQFIFQYYEEEERQRGNFPDRFSGHQFPNYSSELNVNALLLGDSALYLCASRSSRGRIFNEQFFGPGTRLTVL.

By its share, this clone is medium-sized. The chain has TRBV7-9 and TRBJ2-7, with 8 bases aligning to TRBD1. V trimming: 5 bases; J trimming: 1 base; junction bases outside the gene matches: 7. The V gene's germline CDR1 is SEHNR and CDR2 FQNEAQ (reference sequence). The CDR3 length is 15 residues. In DNA form, the CDR3 reads TGTGCCAGCAGCCGCCTCGGGGACAGGTCCTACGAGCAGTACTTC. Encoded protein: CASSRLGDRSYEQYF.

The rearrangement links TRBV28 to TRBJ2-7; D might be TRBD2 (5 bases). Deletions cut 3 bases from V and 3 bases from J, with 15 bases between. CDR3 length: 15 amino acids. Germline values: CDR1 MDHEN, CDR2 SYDVKM. The DNA for the CDR3 is TGTGCCAGCAGTTTCGGGAACAACGGCTTCTACGAGCAGTACTTC. This sequence encodes CASSFGNNGFYEQYF.

The chain combines TRBV27 with TRBJ2-7, with 7 bases aligning to TRBD2. With V trimmed by 1 base and J by 4 bases, 4 bases remained unmatched. The CDR3 extends over 14 amino acids. Germline V lookup: CDR1 MNHEY, CDR2 SMNVEV (reference sequence). CDR3 in DNA: TGTGCCAGCAGTTTATGGGCGGGAGAGTACGAGCAGTACTTC. Translated, it gives CASSLWAGEYEQYF.

As to this clone: The sample contains more than one DNA sequence encoding this CDR3. The DNA of the CDR3 is TGTGCCACCAGTGATTCAGTTCCGGGAACGGTGGACAATGAGCAGTTCTTC. Translating it yields CATSDSVPGTVDNEQFF. The rearrangement links TRBV24-1 to TRBJ2-1, with a weak D call TRBD2 (5 bases). The CDR3 extends over 17 amino acids. V lost 2 bases and J lost 5, with 18 bases in between. From germline, CDR1 is KGHDR and CDR2 SFDVKD.

V gene TRBV4-2 combines with J gene TRBJ2-2; 13 bases are a match to TRBD2. This CDR3 spans 19 amino acids. Germline CDR1 LGHNA, CDR2 YNFKEQ. With V trimmed by 4 bases and J by 2 bases, 10 bases remained unmatched. CDR3 coding DNA: TGTGCCAGCAGCCTTGACCCGGGACTAGCGGGATCTAACACCGGGGAGCTGTTTTTT. Protein product: CASSLDPGLAGSNTGELFF.

The chain couples TRBV5-1 to TRBJ1-3; D ambiguous. Germline CDR1 reads SGHRS; CDR2 reads YFSETQ. The CDR3 contains 16 residues. Trimming stripped 0 bases from V and 0 bases from J, with 10 bases between. The DNA of the CDR3 is TGCGCCAGCAGCTTGGCCAGCGGGGACTCTGGAAACACCATATATTTT. The encoded protein is CASSLASGDSGNTIYF. The entire variable domain, with the rest obtained from reference TRBV5-1 and TRBJ1-3, is as follows: KAGVTQTPRYLIKTRGQQVTLSCSPISGHRSVSWYQQTPGQGLQFLFEYFSETQRNKGNFPGRFSGRQFSNSRSEMNVSTLELGDSALYLCASSLASGDSGNTIYFGEGSWLTVV.

The V and J genes are TRBV5-1 and TRBJ2-7; TRBD1 matches at 10 bases. The V segment lost 3 bases and the J segment 6 bases; nucleotides outside the gene matches: 6. The CDR3 is made up of 14 amino acids. Per germline, CDR1 SGHRS and CDR2 YFSETQ. The CDR3 loop is CASSSGQGPSEQYF. As DNA, the CDR3 is TGCGCCAGCAGCTCGGGACAGGGGCCTAGCGAGCAGTACTTC.

The V call is TRBV5-1, the J call TRBJ2-2; D gene uncertain. From germline, CDR1 is SGHRS and CDR2 YFSETQ. The CDR3 is made up of 14 amino acids. The V and J ends lost 0 bases and 1 base respectively, with 4 bases between them. CDR3 in DNA: TGCGCCAGCAGCTTGGCAGGGAACACCGGGGAGCTGTTTTTT. Translation: CASSLAGNTGELFF. The whole variable domain, filled in from reference TRBV5-1 and TRBJ2-2, reads KAGVTQTPRYLIKTRGQQVTLSCSPISGHRSVSWYQQTPGQGLQFLFEYFSETQRNKGNFPGRFSGRQFSNSRSEMNVSTLELGDSALYLCASSLAGNTGELFFGEGSRLTVL.

This rearrangement joins TRBV6-5 to TRBJ1-2; 7 bases are shared with TRBD1. Trimming cost V 6 bases and J 11 bases; bases outside gene matches: 18. CDR3 length equals 15 residues. Germline V gene sequence: CDR1 MNHEY, CDR2 SVGAGI. Here the CDR3 DNA reads TGTGCCAGCAGCCGTAGACAGGGTGGAATTCGGGGTTACACCTTC. Residues: CASSRRQGGIRGYTF.

This clone was counted a single time. The rearrangement joins TRBV28 to TRBJ2-5; D is undetermined. The CDR3 is 12 residues long. Germline V gives CDR1 MDHEN, CDR2 SYDVKM. V was trimmed by 8 bases and J by 1 base, leaving 8 bases between them. Here the CDR3 reads CASGQIQETQYF. Here the CDR3 DNA reads TGTGCCAGCGGCCAAATCCAAGAGACCCAGTACTTC.

The V gene is TRBV18, the J gene TRBJ1-1; maybe TRBD1 (5 bases). The CDR3 has 15 amino acids. Germline V CDR1 and CDR2: KGHSH, LQKENI. Trimming took off 6 bases at V and 5 bases at J, with 19 bases between the two ends. CDR3 bases: TGTGCCAGCTCCCCGAATTGGGACCTGGGGACTGAAGCTTTCTTT. Amino acid sequence: CASSPNWDLGTEAFF.

V gene TRBV14 combines with J gene TRBJ2-2; D not certain. Trimming removed 4 bases at V and 1 base at J, with 7 bases between. In germline, CDR1 is SGHDN, CDR2 FVKESK. This CDR3 has 14 residues. The chain's CDR3 is CASSRPLNTGELFF. CDR3 coding DNA: TGTGCCAGCAGCCGTCCCCTGAACACCGGGGAGCTGTTTTTT. The complete variable domain, with remaining parts taken from reference TRBV14 and TRBJ2-2, reads EAGVTQFPSHSVIEKGQTVTLRCDPISGHDNLYWYRRVMGKEIKFLLHFVKESKQDESGMPNNRFLAERTGGTYSTLKVQPAELEDSGVYFCASSRPLNTGELFFGEGSRLTVL.

Only a few counts were recorded for this clone. This sequence joins TRBV4-3 and TRBJ2-7, with D unresolved. The CDR3 sequence is 16 residues long. Germline CDR1 LGHNA, CDR2 YSLEER. V was shortened by 0 bases and J by 0 bases, with 12 bases between the two germline ends. The CDR3 sequence is CASSQDLTDSSYEQYF. The CDR3 region has the DNA TGCGCCAGCAGCCAAGATCTGACGGATAGCTCCTACGAGCAGTACTTC.

The J gene is TRBJ2-7, the V gene TRBV19, with 14 positions matching TRBD2. V was pared by 6 bases and J by 0 bases, with 10 bases of the junction left unmatched. The germline CDR1 and CDR2 sequences are LNHDA and SQIVND (reference sequence). This CDR3 contains 18 residues. The CDR3 here is CASSPGLAGGRNSYEQYF. CDR3 nucleotide sequence: TGTGCCAGTAGCCCTGGACTAGCGGGGGGCCGGAACTCCTACGAGCAGTACTTC.

The CDR3 here is CASSVGEKGGRNTEAFF. CDR3 coding DNA: TGTGCCAGCAGCGTAGGGGAAAAGGGAGGGAGAAACACTGAAGCTTTCTTT. The chain uses TRBV9 and TRBJ1-1; the D is unclear. V lost 0 bases to trimming and J lost 2 bases, with 17 bases between them. The CDR3 runs to 17 residues. The germline gives CDR1 SGDLS, CDR2 YYNGEE. Full variable domain (remainder filled in from reference TRBV9 and TRBJ1-1): DSGVTQTPKHLITATGQRVTLRCSPRSGDLSVYWYQQSLDQGLQFLIQYYNGEERAKGNILERFSAQQFPDLHSELNLSSLELGDSALYFCASSVGEKGGRNTEAFFGQGTRLTVV.

The chain is built from TRBV28 and TRBJ2-1; 7 bases map to TRBD1. CDR3 length: 14 residues. CDR1 and CDR2 (germline): MDHEN, SYDVKM. The V gene end was trimmed by 6 bases and the J gene end by 1 base; junction bases not matched to a gene: 3. In nucleotides, the CDR3 is TGTGCCAGCAGCTCGGGACAGTCCTACAATGAGCAGTTCTTC. Encoded protein: CASSSGQSYNEQFF.